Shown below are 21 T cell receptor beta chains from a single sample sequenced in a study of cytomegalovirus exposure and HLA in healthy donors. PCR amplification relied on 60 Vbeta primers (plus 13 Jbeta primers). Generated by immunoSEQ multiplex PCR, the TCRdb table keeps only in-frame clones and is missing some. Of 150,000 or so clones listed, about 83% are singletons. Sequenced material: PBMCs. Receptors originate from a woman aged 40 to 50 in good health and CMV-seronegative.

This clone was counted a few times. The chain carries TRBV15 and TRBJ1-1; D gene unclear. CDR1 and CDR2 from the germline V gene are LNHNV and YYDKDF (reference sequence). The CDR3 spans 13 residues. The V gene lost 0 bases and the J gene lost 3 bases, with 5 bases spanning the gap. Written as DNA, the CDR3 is TGTGCCACCAGCAGAGAACGGTACACTGAAGCTTTCTTT. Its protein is CATSRERYTEAFF. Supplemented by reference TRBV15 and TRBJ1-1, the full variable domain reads DAMVIQNPRYQVTQFGKPVTLSCSQTLNHNVMYWYQQKSSQAPKLLFHYYDKDFNNEADTPDNFQSRRPNTSFCFLDIRSPGLGDTAMYLCATSRERYTEAFFGQGTRLTVV.

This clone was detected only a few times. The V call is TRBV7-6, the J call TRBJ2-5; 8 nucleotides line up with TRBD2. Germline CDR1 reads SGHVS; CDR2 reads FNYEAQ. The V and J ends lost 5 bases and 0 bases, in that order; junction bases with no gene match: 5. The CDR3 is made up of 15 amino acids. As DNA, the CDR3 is TGTGCCAGCAGCCCCATAGCGGGGTACCAAGAGACCCAGTACTTC. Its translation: CASSPIAGYQETQYF.

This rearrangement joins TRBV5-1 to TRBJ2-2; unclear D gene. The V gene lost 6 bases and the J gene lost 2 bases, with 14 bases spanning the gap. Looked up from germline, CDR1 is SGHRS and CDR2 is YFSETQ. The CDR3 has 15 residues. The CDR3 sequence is CASTNGLTNTGELFF. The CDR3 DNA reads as TGCGCCAGCACGAATGGGTTGACTAACACCGGGGAGCTGTTTTTT.

The CDR3 DNA is TGCGCCAGCAGTGCGGGGACAGGGGGCCGCGAGCAGTACTTC. Translation: CASSAGTGGREQYF. The V gene is TRBV10-1, the J gene TRBJ2-7; 12 bases map to TRBD1. Germline V lookup: CDR1 WNHNN, CDR2 SYGVQD (reference sequence). The CDR3 loop spans 14 amino acids. V shed 4 bases and J 6 bases; nucleotides not matched to a gene: 4.

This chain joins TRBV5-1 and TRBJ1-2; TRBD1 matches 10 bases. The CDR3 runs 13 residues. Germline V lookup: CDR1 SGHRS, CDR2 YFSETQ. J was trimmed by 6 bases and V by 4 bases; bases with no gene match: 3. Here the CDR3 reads CASSGTGVDGYTF. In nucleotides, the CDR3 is TGCGCCAGCAGCGGGACAGGGGTAGATGGCTACACCTTC.

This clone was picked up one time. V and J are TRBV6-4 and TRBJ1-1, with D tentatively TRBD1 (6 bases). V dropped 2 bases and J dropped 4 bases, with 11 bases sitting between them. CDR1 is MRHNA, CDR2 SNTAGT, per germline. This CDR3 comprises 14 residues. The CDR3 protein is CASSDTNRATEAFF. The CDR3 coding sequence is TGTGCCAGCAGTGACACGAACAGGGCCACTGAAGCTTTCTTT.

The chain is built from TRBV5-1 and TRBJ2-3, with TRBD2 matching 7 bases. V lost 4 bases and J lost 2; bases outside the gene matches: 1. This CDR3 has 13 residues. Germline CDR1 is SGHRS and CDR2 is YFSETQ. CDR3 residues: CASSGDYTDTQYF. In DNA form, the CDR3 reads TGCGCCAGCAGCGGGGACTACACAGATACGCAGTATTTT.

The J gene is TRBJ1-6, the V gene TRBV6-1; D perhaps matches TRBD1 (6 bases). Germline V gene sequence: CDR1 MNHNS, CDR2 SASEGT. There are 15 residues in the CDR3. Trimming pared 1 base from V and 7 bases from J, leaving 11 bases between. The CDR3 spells CASSEDDRQNSPLHF. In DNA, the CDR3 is TGTGCCAGCAGTGAAGATGACAGGCAGAATTCACCCCTCCACTTT.

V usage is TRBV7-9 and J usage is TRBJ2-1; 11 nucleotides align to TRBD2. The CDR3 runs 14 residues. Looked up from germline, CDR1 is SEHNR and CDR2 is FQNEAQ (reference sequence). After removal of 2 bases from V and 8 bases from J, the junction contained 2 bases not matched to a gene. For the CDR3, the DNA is TGTGCCAGCAGCTTAACTAGCGGGAGTTATGAGCAGTTCTTC. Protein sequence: CASSLTSGSYEQFF.

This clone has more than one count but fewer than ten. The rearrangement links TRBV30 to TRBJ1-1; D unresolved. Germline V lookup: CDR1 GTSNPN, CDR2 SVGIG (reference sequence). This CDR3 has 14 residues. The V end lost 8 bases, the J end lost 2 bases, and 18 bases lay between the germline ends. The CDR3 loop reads CARKTLGVNTEAFF. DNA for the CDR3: TGTGCCCGGAAGACCTTGGGCGTAAACACTGAAGCTTTCTTT.

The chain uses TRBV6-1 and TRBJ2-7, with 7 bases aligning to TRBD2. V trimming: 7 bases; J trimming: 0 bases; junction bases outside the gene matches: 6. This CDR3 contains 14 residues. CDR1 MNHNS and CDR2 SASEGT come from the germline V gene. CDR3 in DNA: TGTGCCAGCATTCCTAGCGGTCTCTCCTACGAGCAGTACTTC. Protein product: CASIPSGLSYEQYF.

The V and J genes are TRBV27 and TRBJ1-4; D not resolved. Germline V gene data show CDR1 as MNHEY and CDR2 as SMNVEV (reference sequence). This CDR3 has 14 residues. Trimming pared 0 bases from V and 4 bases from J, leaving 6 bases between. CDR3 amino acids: CASSLSGSNEKLFF. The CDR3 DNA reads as TGTGCCAGCAGTTTATCTGGCAGTAATGAAAAACTGTTTTTT.

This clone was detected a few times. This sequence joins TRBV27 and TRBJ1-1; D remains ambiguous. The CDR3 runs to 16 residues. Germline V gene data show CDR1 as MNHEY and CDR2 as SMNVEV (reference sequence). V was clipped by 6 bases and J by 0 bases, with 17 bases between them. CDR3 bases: TGTGCCAGCAGATCTCTGGCCGAGGAGATGAACACTGAAGCTTTCTTT. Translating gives CASRSLAEEMNTEAFF.

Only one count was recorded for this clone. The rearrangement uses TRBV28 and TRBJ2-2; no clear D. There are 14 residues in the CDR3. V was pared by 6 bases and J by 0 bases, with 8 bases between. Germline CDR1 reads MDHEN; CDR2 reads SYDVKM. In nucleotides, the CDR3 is TGTGCCAGCAGAATAGACACGAACACCGGGGAGCTGTTTTTT. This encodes CASRIDTNTGELFF.

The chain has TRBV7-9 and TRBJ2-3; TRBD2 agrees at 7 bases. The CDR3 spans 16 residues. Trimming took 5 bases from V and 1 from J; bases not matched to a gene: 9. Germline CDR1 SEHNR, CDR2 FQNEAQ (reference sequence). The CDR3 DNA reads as TGTGCCAGCAGCCGAAGCAGGGCGGGGGGCACAGATACGCAGTATTTT. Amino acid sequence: CASSRSRAGGTDTQYF.

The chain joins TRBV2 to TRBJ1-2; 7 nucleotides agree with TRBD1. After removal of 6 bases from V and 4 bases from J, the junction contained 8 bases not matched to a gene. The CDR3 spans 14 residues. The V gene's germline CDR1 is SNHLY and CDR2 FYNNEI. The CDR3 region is CASRLGQIVYGYTF. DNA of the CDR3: TGTGCCAGCAGGCTGGGACAGATAGTCTATGGCTACACCTTC.

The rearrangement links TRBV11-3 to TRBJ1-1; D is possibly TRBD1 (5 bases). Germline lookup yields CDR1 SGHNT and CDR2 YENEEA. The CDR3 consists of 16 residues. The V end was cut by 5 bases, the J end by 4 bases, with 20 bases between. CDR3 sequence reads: CASSPLASWGGTEAFF. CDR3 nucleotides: TGTGCCAGCAGCCCATTGGCATCCTGGGGGGGCACTGAAGCTTTCTTT.

CDR3 loop: CASSLYGGSVEKLFF. CDR3 DNA: TGTGCCAGCAGTCTCTACGGCGGGTCGGTTGAAAAACTGTTTTTT. J is TRBJ1-4 and V is TRBV28; D remains ambiguous. This CDR3 spans 15 amino acids. Per the germline V gene, CDR1 is MDHEN and CDR2 is SYDVKM. The V gene lost 5 bases and the J gene lost 7 bases, with 17 bases spanning the gap.

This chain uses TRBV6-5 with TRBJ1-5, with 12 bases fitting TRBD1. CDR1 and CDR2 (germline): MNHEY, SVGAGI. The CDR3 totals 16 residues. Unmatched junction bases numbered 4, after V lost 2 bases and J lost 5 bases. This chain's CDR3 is CASSYRGQGADQPQHF. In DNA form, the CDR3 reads TGTGCCAGCAGTTACCGGGGACAGGGGGCAGATCAGCCCCAGCATTTT.

The CDR3 reads CASSLSGLEAFF. DNA for the CDR3: TGTGCCAGCAGCCTTTCAGGTCTTGAAGCTTTCTTT. The rearrangement links TRBV6-6 to TRBJ1-1, with unresolved D. The CDR3 is 12 amino acids. V lost 6 bases to trimming and J lost 7 bases, with 12 bases between them. Germline-derived CDR1 and CDR2 are MNHNY and SVGAGI (reference sequence).

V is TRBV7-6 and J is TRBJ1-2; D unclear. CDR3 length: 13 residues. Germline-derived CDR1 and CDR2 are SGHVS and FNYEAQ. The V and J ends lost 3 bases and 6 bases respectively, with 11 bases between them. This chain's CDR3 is CASSLEGTNGYTF. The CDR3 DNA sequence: TGTGCCAGCAGCTTGGAGGGCACGAATGGCTACACCTTC.